This TCR beta chain appears in the sequencing data of a study of cytomegalovirus exposure and HLA in healthy donors. Notes on the study in general: Both high specificity and high sensitivity reportedly marked the classifier's diagnosis of cytomegalovirus status. The listing of 150 to 200 TCR beta chains classed them as cytomegalovirus-associated.

Primers for the PCR totalled 60 Vbeta and 13 Jbeta. Using immunoSEQ multiplex PCR, the repertoire was profiled, and TCRdb retains in-frame clones only, with some absent. This table has about 160,000 clones, approximately 79% appearing once. Comments on this clone: Its antigen is still unknown.

The CDR3 sequence is 17 residues long. The V gene's germline CDR1 is LNHNV and CDR2 YYDKDF (reference sequence). V was clipped by 3 bases and J by 0 bases, with 18 bases between them. The chain couples TRBV15 to TRBJ2-7; D not certain. Sequencing was done on a sample of PBMCs. The receptor was derived from a man aged 35-49 years in good health and CMV-seropositive. The CDR3: CATSSTTRRPGSYEQYF. The CDR3 nucleotides read TGTGCCACCAGCAGCACTACACGCCGCCCGGGCTCCTACGAGCAGTACTTC.